This entry lists 29 T cell receptor beta chains sequenced from one sample in a study of T cell responses to AZD1222 COVID-19 vaccine. The assay was immunoSEQ multiplex PCR, and TCRdb's table has in-frame clones only and misses some. The table lists nearly 100,000 clones, more than 70% of them singletons. The source was peripheral blood, collected on day 0 of AZD1222 vaccination. The receptors were gathered from an adult in good health.

The chain combines TRBV10-1 with TRBJ2-7; D not resolved. Germline V gives CDR1 WNHNN, CDR2 SYGVQD (reference sequence). The V end was cut by 8 bases, the J end by 7 bases, with 18 bases between. The CDR3 is 13 residues long. The CDR3: CASSAGLLWEQYF. CDR3 bases: TGCGCCAGCTCGGCAGGATTACTTTGGGAGCAGTACTTC.

The chain has TRBV7-8 and TRBJ2-3; TRBD2 matches at 8 bases. With V trimmed by 7 bases and J by 5 bases, 20 bases remained unmatched. The CDR3 length is 18 residues. From germline, CDR1 is SGHVS and CDR2 FQNEAQ. CDR3 sequence: CASTLWASGQTLGDTQYF. The CDR3 DNA reads as TGTGCCAGCACCCTTTGGGCTAGCGGGCAAACCTTAGGAGATACGCAGTATTTT.

In its sample, this clone was seen once. This rearrangement joins TRBV5-1 to TRBJ2-5, with 8 bases identical to TRBD1. The CDR3 spans 15 residues. J lost 4 bases, V lost 3 bases, and 8 bases had no gene match. Germline V lookup: CDR1 SGHRS, CDR2 YFSETQ. Here the CDR3 DNA reads TGCGCCAGCAGCTCACAGGGGGGATTCGGAGAGACCCAGTACTTC. Its translation: CASSSQGGFGETQYF.

The gene calls are TRBV27 and TRBJ1-6, with D possibly being TRBD1 (6 bases). Per germline, CDR1 MNHEY and CDR2 SMNVEV (reference sequence). The V and J ends lost 5 bases and 9 bases respectively, with 14 bases between them. The CDR3 runs 14 residues. The CDR3 region has the DNA TGTGCCAGCAGTCCCACAGGGACCCGTTCACCCCTCCACTTT. Its protein is CASSPTGTRSPLHF.

The J gene is TRBJ2-5, the V gene TRBV3-1 (or the pseudogene TRBV3-2); D remains ambiguous. CDR1 LGHDT and CDR2 YNNKEL come from the germline V gene (reference sequence). Trimming removed 3 bases at V and 4 bases at J, with 9 bases between. This CDR3 is built from 13 residues. CDR3 loop: CASSHNSGETQYF. CDR3 coding DNA: TGTGCCAGCAGCCACAACTCGGGAGAGACCCAGTACTTC.

There are a few counts of this clone. The V call is TRBV11-3, the J call TRBJ2-2; 8 bases line up with TRBD2. The V gene end was trimmed by 5 bases and the J gene end by 6 bases; junction bases not matched to a gene: 5. Germline CDR1 SGHNT, CDR2 YENEEA. The CDR3 has 14 amino acids. CDR3 sequence: CASSPGLAAGELFF. CDR3 nucleotide sequence: TGTGCCAGCAGCCCAGGACTAGCAGCCGGGGAGCTGTTTTTT. Filled out from reference TRBV11-3 and TRBJ2-2, the complete variable domain reads EAGVVQSPRYKIIEKKQPVAFWCNPISGHNTLYWYLQNLGQGPELLIRYENEEAVDDSQLPKDRFSAERLKGVDSTLKIQPAELGDSAVYLCASSPGLAAGELFFGEGSRLTVL.

The chain has TRBV9 and TRBJ1-5; no reliable D call. Germline CDR1 is SGDLS and CDR2 is YYNGEE. The V gene lost 3 bases and the J gene lost 9 bases, with 10 bases spanning the gap. The CDR3 spans 12 residues. The CDR3 DNA reads as TGTGCCAGCAGCGGAGCCCGAGGGCCCCAGCATTTT. This encodes CASSGARGPQHF.

The chain carries TRBV30 and TRBJ2-2; TRBD1 aligns across 8 bases. The CDR3 extends over 14 amino acids. In germline, CDR1 is GTSNPN, CDR2 SVGIG (reference sequence). Germline trimming cut 1 base from V and 3 bases from J; bases unmatched to any gene: 1. As DNA, the CDR3 is TGTGCCTGGAGTGGCAGGGGGCACACCGGGGAGCTGTTTTTT. Its translation: CAWSGRGHTGELFF.

CDR3 in amino acids: CASSPEYVKTQYF. In DNA form, the CDR3 reads TGTGCCAGCAGCCCCGAATATGTAAAGACCCAGTACTTC. The J gene is TRBJ2-5, the V gene TRBV7-9; no firm D call. The CDR3 loop spans 13 amino acids. The V end lost 5 bases, the J end lost 6 bases, and 13 bases lay between the germline ends. Germline CDR1 is SEHNR and CDR2 is FQNEAQ (reference sequence).

The CDR3 coding sequence is TGTGCCATCAGTATACGGGACCAAGAGACCCAGTACTTC. It yields the protein CAISIRDQETQYF. The chain joins TRBV10-3 to TRBJ2-5; no definite D call. This CDR3 region has 13 residues. The V and J ends lost 5 bases and 0 bases respectively, with 7 bases between them. Germline CDR1 and CDR2: ENHRY and SYGVKD.

The V call is TRBV2, the J call TRBJ1-2, with D perhaps TRBD1 (5 bases). Germline-derived CDR1 and CDR2 are SNHLY and FYNNEI. This CDR3 contains 13 residues. Trimming left V 9 bases short and J 4 bases short, with 15 bases between. The CDR3 spells CARPGGFTYGYTF. CDR3 bases: TGTGCCAGACCCGGGGGGTTTACCTATGGCTACACCTTC.

In its sample, this clone was seen once. V is TRBV7-8 and J is TRBJ1-2, with TRBD1 matching 7 bases. The CDR3 extends over 15 amino acids. CDR1 and CDR2 (germline): SGHVS, FQNEAQ. The trim removed 1 base at V and 5 bases at J, leaving 7 bases unmatched. The CDR3 coding sequence is TGTGCCAGCAGCTTAGACCCGGGACAGCCATATGGCTACACCTTC. Translating it yields CASSLDPGQPYGYTF.

The chain is built from TRBV21-1 and TRBJ2-1; the table's TRBD1 call for D was not verified on the DNA. TRBV21-1 is annotated as a pseudogene. This CDR3 spans 18 amino acids. CDR3 sequence reads: CASSKPPPAVDSRYEQFF. The CDR3 DNA is TGTGCCAGCAGCAAACCCCCACCAGCCGTGGACAGTAGGTATGAGCAGTTCTTC.

The rearrangement uses TRBV3-1 (or the pseudogene TRBV3-2) and TRBJ2-2; 7 nucleotides agree with TRBD1. Germline V gene sequence: CDR1 LGHDT, CDR2 YNNKEL (reference sequence). The V segment lost 1 base and the J segment 3 bases; nucleotides outside the gene matches: 5. CDR3 length: 16 residues. The CDR3 DNA sequence: TGTGCCAGCAGCCAAGCCGGGACAGTTGACACCGGGGAGCTGTTTTTT. As protein: CASSQAGTVDTGELFF.

V and J are TRBV9 and TRBJ2-2, with D possibly being TRBD1 (5 bases). From germline, CDR1 is SGDLS and CDR2 YYNGEE. The CDR3 has 14 amino acids. With 3 bases removed from V and 5 bases from J, the gap between germline ends came to 11 bases. CDR3: CASSDQGWTGELFF. CDR3 in DNA: TGTGCCAGCAGCGATCAGGGTTGGACCGGGGAGCTGTTTTTT.

The V and J genes are TRBV30 and TRBJ1-2, with 7 bases lining up with TRBD1. CDR1 is GTSNPN and CDR2 is SVGIG in the germline V gene (reference sequence). The CDR3 totals 13 residues. The junction had 1 base not matched to a gene; V was cut back by 0 bases and J by 3 bases. The CDR3: CAWSVDRDYGYTF. For the CDR3, the DNA is TGTGCCTGGAGTGTAGACAGGGACTATGGCTACACCTTC.

This chain uses TRBV4-2 with TRBJ2-7; TRBD2 agrees at 9 bases. V lost 4 bases, J lost 0 bases, and 7 bases stayed unmatched. Germline V lookup: CDR1 LGHNA, CDR2 YNFKEQ. This CDR3 comprises 16 residues. The CDR3 here is CASSPLSGGTSYEQYF. CDR3 sequence (DNA): TGTGCCAGCAGCCCATTGAGCGGGGGGACCTCCTACGAGCAGTACTTC.

The rearrangement links TRBV28 to TRBJ1-5; TRBD1 aligns across 11 bases. Trimming took 4 bases from V and 5 from J; bases not matched to a gene: 1. The V gene's germline CDR1 is MDHEN and CDR2 SYDVKM. The CDR3 is made up of 14 amino acids. CDR3 amino acids: CASSSGQGDQPQHF. CDR3 in DNA: TGTGCCAGCAGTTCGGGACAGGGGGATCAGCCCCAGCATTTT.

V gene TRBV2 combines with J gene TRBJ2-2; 9 nucleotides match TRBD1. CDR1 is SNHLY and CDR2 is FYNNEI in the germline V gene. The CDR3 contains 17 residues. Trimming cost V 7 bases and J 0 bases; bases outside gene matches: 9. The CDR3 loop is CASTVPGQGPNTGELFF. The CDR3 DNA sequence: TGTGCCAGCACCGTCCCGGGACAGGGACCGAACACCGGGGAGCTGTTTTTT.

V and J are TRBV25-1 and TRBJ2-7; D not resolved. The CDR3 consists of 12 residues. Trimming cost V 5 bases and J 0 bases, with 5 bases left between them. CDR1 MGHDK and CDR2 SYGVNS come from the germline V gene. The CDR3 loop is CASSQTSYEQYF. CDR3 nucleotides: TGTGCCAGCAGTCAGACCTCCTACGAGCAGTACTTC.

The V gene is TRBV11-1, the J gene TRBJ2-1, with D maybe TRBD1 (5 bases). Trimming cost V 3 bases and J 4 bases, with 10 bases left between them. Germline V gives CDR1 SGHAT, CDR2 FQDESV (reference sequence). The CDR3 is 14 residues long. The CDR3 sequence: CASSLTRQYNEQFF. Written as DNA, the CDR3 is TGTGCCAGCAGCTTGACCCGACAGTACAATGAGCAGTTCTTC.

This clone was seen a few times. The genes are TRBV7-2 and TRBJ1-5, with D perhaps matching TRBD1 (6 bases). V shed 5 bases and J shed 7 bases, with 15 bases lying between them. CDR1 is SGHTA and CDR2 is FQGNSA in the germline V gene. This CDR3 spans 14 amino acids. The CDR3 nucleotides are TGTGCCAGCAGCGTCACTACAGGGCCGCAGCCCCAGCATTTT. Its translation: CASSVTTGPQPQHF.

V gene TRBV5-1 combines with J gene TRBJ2-2; possible D gene TRBD1, 6 bases. The CDR3 covers 15 residues. V gave up 6 bases and J gave up 1 base, with 13 bases separating them. Germline CDR1 reads SGHRS; CDR2 reads YFSETQ. The CDR3 protein is CASNPGGMNTGELFF. The CDR3 region has the DNA TGCGCCAGCAATCCTGGGGGCATGAACACCGGGGAGCTGTTTTTT.

The J gene is TRBJ1-2, the V gene TRBV19; D is perhaps TRBD1 (6 bases). Germline-derived CDR1 and CDR2 are LNHDA and SQIVND (reference sequence). The ends were cut back, 6 bases at V and 2 bases at J, with 19 bases in the middle. CDR3 size: 16 residues. CDR3 region: CASSMRTEPKNYGYTF. In nucleotides, the CDR3 is TGTGCCAGTAGCATGAGGACAGAGCCAAAAAACTATGGCTACACCTTC.

This chain uses TRBV3-1 (or the pseudogene TRBV3-2) with TRBJ1-2; the D gene is possibly TRBD1 (6 bases). The CDR3 runs 13 residues. Per the germline V gene, CDR1 is LGHDT and CDR2 is YNNKEL (reference sequence). The CDR3 nucleotides are TGTGCTATTATCAGGGGACTTCCGAGGGGCTACACCTTC. Its translation is CAIIRGLPRGYTF.

The chain couples TRBV6-5 to TRBJ1-1, with D perhaps matching TRBD1 (5 bases). The CDR3 sequence is 15 residues long. CDR1 MNHEY and CDR2 SVGAGI come from the germline V gene. Trimming removed 5 bases at V and 6 bases at J, with 19 bases between. CDR3 region: CASSRQGYGASEAFF. The CDR3 DNA reads TGTGCCAGCAGTCGGCAGGGCTACGGTGCCTCTGAAGCTTTCTTT.

This clone was picked up one time. The gene calls are TRBV3-1 (or the pseudogene TRBV3-2) and TRBJ2-4; TRBD2 is a possible D gene (6 bases). In germline, CDR1 is LGHDT, CDR2 YNNKEL (reference sequence). The CDR3 totals 13 residues. Trimming stripped 4 bases from V and 4 bases from J, with 8 bases between. The CDR3 bases are TGTGCCAGCAGCCCGGCGGGGAAAAACATTCAGTACTTC. Its translation is CASSPAGKNIQYF.

This clone was seen more than once but under ten times. The CDR3 is CASRASGTDTQYF. The CDR3 DNA is TGCGCCAGCAGGGCTAGCGGCACAGATACGCAGTATTTT. V is TRBV4-1 and J is TRBJ2-3, with D tentatively TRBD2 (6 bases). The CDR3 runs 13 residues. The germline V gene has CDR1 MGHRA and CDR2 YSYEKL. V gave up 6 bases and J gave up 1 base, with 8 bases separating them.

The rearrangement uses TRBV7-8 and TRBJ2-5; 10 bases match TRBD1. The CDR3 runs 17 residues. Germline lookup yields CDR1 SGHVS and CDR2 FQNEAQ. Germline trimming cut 0 bases from V and 5 bases from J; bases unmatched to any gene: 9. The CDR3 loop is CASSLARGTGVGETQYF. CDR3 DNA sequence: TGTGCCAGCAGCTTAGCTAGGGGGACAGGGGTTGGTGAGACCCAGTACTTC.